The entry below describes one T cell receptor beta chain. TCRdb's copy holds only in-frame clones and misses some; the assay was immunoSEQ multiplex PCR. The data hold over 80,000 clones, with around 86% observed a single time. From germline, CDR1 is MNHEY and CDR2 SMNVEV (reference sequence). V gave up 9 bases and J gave up 7 bases, with 15 bases separating them. CDR3 length: 12 amino acids. These data are taken from a study of blood T cell repertoires in COVID-19. The gene calls are TRBV27 and TRBJ1-2, with D uncertain. Sequences were obtained from peripheral blood. The receptor comes from a man aged 50 to 60 with acute or convalescent COVID-19. CDR3 DNA sequence: TGTGCCAGTAAATTCTTGGCGGGTGGCTACACCTTC. It codes for CASKFLAGGYTF.